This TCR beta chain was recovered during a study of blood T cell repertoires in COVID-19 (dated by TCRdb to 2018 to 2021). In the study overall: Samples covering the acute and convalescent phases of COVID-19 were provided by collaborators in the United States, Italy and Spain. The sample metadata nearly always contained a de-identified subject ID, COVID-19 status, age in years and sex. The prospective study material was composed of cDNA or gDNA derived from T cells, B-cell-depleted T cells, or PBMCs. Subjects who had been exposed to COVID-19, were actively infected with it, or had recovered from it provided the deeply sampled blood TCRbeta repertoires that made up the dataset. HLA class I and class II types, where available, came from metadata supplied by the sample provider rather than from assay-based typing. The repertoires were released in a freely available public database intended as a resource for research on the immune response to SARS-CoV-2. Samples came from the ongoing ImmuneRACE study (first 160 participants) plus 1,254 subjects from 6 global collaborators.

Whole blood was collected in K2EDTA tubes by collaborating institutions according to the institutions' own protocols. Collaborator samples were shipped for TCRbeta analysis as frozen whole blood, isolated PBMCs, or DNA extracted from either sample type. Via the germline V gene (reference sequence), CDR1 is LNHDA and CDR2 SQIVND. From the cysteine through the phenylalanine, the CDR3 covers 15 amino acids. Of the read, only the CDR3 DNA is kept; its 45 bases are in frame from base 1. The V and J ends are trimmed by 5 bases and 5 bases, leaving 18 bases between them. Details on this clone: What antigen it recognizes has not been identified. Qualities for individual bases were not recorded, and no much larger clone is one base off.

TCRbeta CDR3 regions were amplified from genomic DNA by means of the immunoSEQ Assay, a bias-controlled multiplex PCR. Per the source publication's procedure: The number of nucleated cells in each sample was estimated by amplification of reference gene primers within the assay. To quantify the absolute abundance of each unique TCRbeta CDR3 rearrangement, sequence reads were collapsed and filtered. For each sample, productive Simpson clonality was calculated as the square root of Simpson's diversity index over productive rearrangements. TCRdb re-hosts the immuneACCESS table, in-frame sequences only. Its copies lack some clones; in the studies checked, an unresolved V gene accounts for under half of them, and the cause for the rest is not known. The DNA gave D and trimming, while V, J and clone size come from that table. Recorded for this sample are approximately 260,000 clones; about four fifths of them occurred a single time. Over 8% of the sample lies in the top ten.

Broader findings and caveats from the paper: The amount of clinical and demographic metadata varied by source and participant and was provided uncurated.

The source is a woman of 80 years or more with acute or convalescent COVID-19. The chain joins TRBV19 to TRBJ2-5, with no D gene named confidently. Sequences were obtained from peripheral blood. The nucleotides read TGTGCCAGTAGTCCGGAGCCTCAGCTTGGGGAGACCCAGTACTTC. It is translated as CASSPEPQLGETQYF.